This TCR beta chain was recovered during a study of technical replicates of blood from a few donors. Germline V lookup: CDR1 SQVTM, CDR2 ANQGSEA. The junction had 1 base not matched to a gene; V was cut back by 4 bases and J by 4 bases. The length of the CDR3 is 12 residues. Only in-frame clones appear in the TCRdb table, and some are missing; sequencing was by immunoSEQ multiplex PCR. Here the sample spans about 53,000 clones, around 84% being singletons. V and J are TRBV29-1 and TRBJ2-5, with 9 nucleotides matching TRBD2. This sequence was found in a human donor in good health. Some clones in this sample may be carry-over from other donors' samples. The sequenced material came from PBMCs. The DNA for the CDR3 is TGCAGCGTTGTAGCGGGGGCAGAGACCCAGTACTTC. Its translation is CSVVAGAETQYF.